This T cell receptor beta chain was sequenced in a study of regulatory and conventional T cells in RAG deficiency. Concerning this clone: Its antigen is as yet unknown.

Using immunoSEQ multiplex PCR, the repertoire was profiled, and TCRdb retains in-frame clones only, with some absent. The sample comprises tens of thousands of clones, over 80% of which are singletons, and about 4.9% rests with the top ten. Study results and limitations: Sorted Omenn CD25-high CD127-low cells may not be bona fide Tregs. Omenn patients showed >80% Treg-Tconv overlap and shorter CDR3 lengths.

Trimming cost V 6 bases and J 1 base, with 28 bases left between them. The germline gives CDR1 LNHDA, CDR2 SQIVND (reference sequence). There are 20 residues in the CDR3. These data were also reused for a study on regulatory T cells. That source adds: The PCR used 52 TRBV and 13 TRBJ primers. In patients, unique TRB V-J pairs were restricted and V/J usage skewed, especially in Tregs.

The clonotype originates from a human donor in good health. The sequenced sample was CD8+ T cells sorted from blood. The V call is TRBV19, the J call TRBJ1-5; perhaps TRBD1 as D (6 bases). The CDR3 region has the DNA TGTGCCAGTAGCCTCCTTACCTCCGGGACAAGGGTCGGCAGCAATCAGCCCCAGCATTTT. Encoded protein: CASSLLTSGTRVGSNQPQHF.